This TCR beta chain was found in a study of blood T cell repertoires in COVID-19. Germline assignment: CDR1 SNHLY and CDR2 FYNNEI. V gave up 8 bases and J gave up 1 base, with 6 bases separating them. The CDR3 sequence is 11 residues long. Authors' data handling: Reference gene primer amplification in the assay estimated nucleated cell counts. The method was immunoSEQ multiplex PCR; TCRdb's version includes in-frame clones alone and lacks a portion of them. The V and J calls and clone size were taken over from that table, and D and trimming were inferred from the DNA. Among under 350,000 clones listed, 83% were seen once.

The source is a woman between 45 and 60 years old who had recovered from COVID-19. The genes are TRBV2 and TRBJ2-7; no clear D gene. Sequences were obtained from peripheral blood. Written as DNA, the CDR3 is TGTGCCAGCGGGCCGTCCTACGAGCAGTACTTC. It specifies CASGPSYEQYF. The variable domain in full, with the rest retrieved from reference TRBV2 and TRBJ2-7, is EPEVTQTPSHQVTQMGQEVILRCVPISNHLYFYWYRQILGQKVEFLVSFYNNEISEKSEIFDDQFSVERPDGSNFTLKIRSTKLEDSAMYFCASGPSYEQYFGPGTRLTVT.